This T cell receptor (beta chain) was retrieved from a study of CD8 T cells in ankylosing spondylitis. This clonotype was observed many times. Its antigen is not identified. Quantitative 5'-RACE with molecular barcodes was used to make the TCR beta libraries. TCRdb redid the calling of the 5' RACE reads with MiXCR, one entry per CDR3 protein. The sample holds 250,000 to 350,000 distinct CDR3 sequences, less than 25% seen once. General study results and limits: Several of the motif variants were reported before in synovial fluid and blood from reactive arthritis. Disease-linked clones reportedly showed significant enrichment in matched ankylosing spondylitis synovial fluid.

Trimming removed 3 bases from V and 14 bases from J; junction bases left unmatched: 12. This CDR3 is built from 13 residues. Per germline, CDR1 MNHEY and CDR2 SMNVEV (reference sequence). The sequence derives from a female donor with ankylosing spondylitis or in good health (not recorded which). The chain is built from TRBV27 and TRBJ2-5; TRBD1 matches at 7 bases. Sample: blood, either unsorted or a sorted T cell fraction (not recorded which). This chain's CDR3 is CASSFPRQGGLYF. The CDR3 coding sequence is TGTGCCAGCAGTTTCCCTCGACAGGGCGGGTTATACTTC.